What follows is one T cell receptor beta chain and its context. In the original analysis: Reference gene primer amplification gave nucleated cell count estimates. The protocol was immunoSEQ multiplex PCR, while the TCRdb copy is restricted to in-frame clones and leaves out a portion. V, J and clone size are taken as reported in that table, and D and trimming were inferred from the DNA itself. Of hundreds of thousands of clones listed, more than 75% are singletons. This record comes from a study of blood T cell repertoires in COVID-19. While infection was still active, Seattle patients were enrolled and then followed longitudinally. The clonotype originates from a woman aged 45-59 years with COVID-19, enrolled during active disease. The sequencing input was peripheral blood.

The CDR3 here is CASSLTENYGYTF. The CDR3, as DNA: TGCGCCAGCAGCTTGACGGAGAACTATGGCTACACCTTC. The chain links TRBV5-1 to TRBJ1-2; D is unresolved. Germline V gene data show CDR1 as SGHRS and CDR2 as YFSETQ. Trimming cost V 1 base and J 2 bases, with 6 bases left between them. The CDR3 consists of 13 residues.